Sequencing of this TCR beta chain was carried out in a study of CD8 T cells in ankylosing spondylitis (dated by TCRdb to 2016 to 2017). Broadly, across the study: T cell receptor beta repertoires were profiled in healthy donors and ankylosing spondylitis patients so that disease-linked TCR variants could be found. Peripheral blood samples were taken, and synovial fluid was additionally collected from ankylosing spondylitis patients. In total, the full study cohort was made up of 85 to 140 healthy donors and some 26 ankylosing spondylitis patients.

The sequencer listed for this sample is Illumina HiSeq 2500. Quantitative 5'-RACE with molecular barcodes was used to prepare TCR beta libraries. As for how the authors treated the data: Disease-linked TCR variants were identified with a new computational method built on a probabilistic model of VDJ rearrangement. Starting from the raw public reads, TCRdb applied fastp trimming at Q25, assembled clones with MiXCR and retained in-frame beta chains. Rows with one shared CDR3 protein collapse into an entry with the most common genes and DNA. The V and J calls, along with clone size, are taken from TCRdb and not from the paper's own processing. The sample data list 240,000 or so distinct CDR3 sequences, and about 11% of these were observed just once. Approximately 6.6% of the sample comes from the top ten. Overall results and qualifications from the work: The disease-linked clones showed a CD8+ phenotype and occurred at relatively low frequencies in peripheral blood. According to the report, matched synovial fluid samples from ankylosing spondylitis patients were significantly enriched for the disease-linked clones. A TCR beta motif of about 8 highly homologous amino acid variants appeared characteristic of blood from ankylosing spondylitis patients. Some TCR beta motif variants had previously been reported in synovial fluid and blood of reactive arthritis patients, which suggested common disease-initiation mechanisms.

CDR1 DFQATT and CDR2 SNEGSKA were looked up in the germline V gene (reference sequence). V and J are truncated by 5 bases and 6 bases respectively, leaving an intervening sequence of 17 bases. The CDR3 runs 14 residues from the cysteine to the phenylalanine. Solely the CDR3 DNA is kept, with 42 bases framed from the first base. This clonotype was detected many times. The target of this receptor is not known. Base qualities were left out, and no much larger clone turns up one base away. The chain is encoded by TRBV20-1 joined to TRBJ2-1, with TRBD1 tentatively as D gene (6 bases match). The sequenced sample consisted of blood, either unsorted or a sorted T cell fraction (not recorded which). This sequence originates from a male donor with ankylosing spondylitis or in good health (not recorded which). The DNA is as follows: TGCAGTGCTCTAAAGACAGGCCTTTTCAATGAGCAGTTCTTC. This yields the protein CSALKTGLFNEQFF.